One T cell receptor (beta chain) is described in this entry. Methods used by the authors: Researchers report that nucleated cell counts were estimated from reference gene primer amplification. Here immunoSEQ multiplex PCR was the method, and the copy in TCRdb shows in-frame clones only, minus some. The DNA gave D and trimming, while V, J and clone size come from that table. This sample has about 220,000 clones, with roughly 84% found just once. This sample is part of a study of blood T cell repertoires in COVID-19. At the level of the study: Acute and convalescent COVID-19 specimens originated in the United States, Italy and Spain. In each case, the material was cDNA or gDNA derived from T cells, B-cell-depleted T cells, or PBMCs.

What was sequenced was peripheral blood. The sequence was obtained from a man in his forties or fifties who had recovered from COVID-19.

CDR3 region: CASSVTSGPGELFF. For the CDR3, the DNA is TGTGCCAGCAGCGTTACTAGCGGTCCCGGGGAGCTGTTTTTT. The V and J genes are TRBV9 and TRBJ2-2, with 8 bases lining up with TRBD2. The CDR3 is 14 amino acids. J was trimmed by 6 bases and V by 2 bases; bases with no gene match: 3. Per the germline V gene, CDR1 is SGDLS and CDR2 is YYNGEE.